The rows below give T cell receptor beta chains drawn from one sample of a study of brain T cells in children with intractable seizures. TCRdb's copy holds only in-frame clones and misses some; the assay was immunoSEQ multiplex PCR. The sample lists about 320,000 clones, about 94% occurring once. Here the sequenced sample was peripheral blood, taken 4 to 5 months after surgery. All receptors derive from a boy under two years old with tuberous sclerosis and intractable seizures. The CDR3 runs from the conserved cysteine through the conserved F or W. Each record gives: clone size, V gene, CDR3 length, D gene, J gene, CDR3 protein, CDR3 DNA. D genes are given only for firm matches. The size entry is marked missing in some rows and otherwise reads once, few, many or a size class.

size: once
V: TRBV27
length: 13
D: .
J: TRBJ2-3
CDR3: CASSLLNPDTQYF
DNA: TGTGCCAGCAGTCTTCTGAACCCAGATACGCAGTATTTT

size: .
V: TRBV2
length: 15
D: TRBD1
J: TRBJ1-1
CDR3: CASSEDRGSNTEAFF
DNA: TGTGCCAGCAGTGAAGACAGGGGGTCGAATACTGAAGCTTTCTTT

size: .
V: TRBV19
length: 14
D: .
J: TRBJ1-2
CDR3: CASSIPDSNYGYTF
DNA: TGTGCCAGTAGTATCCCGGACAGTAACTATGGCTACACCTTC

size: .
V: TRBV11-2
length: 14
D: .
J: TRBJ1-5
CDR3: CASSLTASNQPQHF
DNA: TGTGCCAGCAGCCTGACAGCAAGCAATCAGCCCCAGCATTTT

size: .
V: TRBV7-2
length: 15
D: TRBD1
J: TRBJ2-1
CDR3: CASSSRQGAYNEQFF
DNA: TGTGCCAGCAGCTCCCGACAGGGGGCGTACAATGAGCAGTTCTTC

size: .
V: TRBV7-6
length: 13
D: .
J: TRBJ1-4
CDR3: CASSDGPLGKLFF
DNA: TGTGCCAGCAGCGACGGGCCTTTGGGGAAACTGTTTTTT

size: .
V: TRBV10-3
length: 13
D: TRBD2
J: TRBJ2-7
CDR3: CAIRTSGGGEQYF
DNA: TGTGCCATCAGGACTAGCGGAGGGGGCGAGCAGTACTTC

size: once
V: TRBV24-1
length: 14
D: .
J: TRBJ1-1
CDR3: CATRGPGQNTEAFF
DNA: TGTGCCACCAGGGGACCGGGACAGAACACTGAAGCTTTCTTT

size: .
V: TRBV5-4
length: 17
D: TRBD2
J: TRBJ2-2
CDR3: CASSRPGLAAQAGELFF
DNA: TGTGCCAGCAGCAGGCCGGGACTAGCGGCCCAGGCCGGGGAGCTGTTTTTT

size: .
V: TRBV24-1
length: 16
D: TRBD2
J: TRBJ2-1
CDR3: CATSELLAGGLNEQFF
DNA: TGTGCCACCAGTGAATTACTAGCGGGAGGTTTAAATGAGCAGTTCTTC

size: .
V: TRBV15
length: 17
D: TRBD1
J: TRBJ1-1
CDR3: CATSRDMEGAVNTEAFF
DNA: TGTGCCACCAGCAGAGATATGGAGGGGGCGGTGAACACTGAAGCTTTCTTT

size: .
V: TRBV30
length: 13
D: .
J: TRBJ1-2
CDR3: CASRRQTNYGYTF
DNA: TGTGCCTCTCGCAGACAGACTAACTATGGCTACACCTTC

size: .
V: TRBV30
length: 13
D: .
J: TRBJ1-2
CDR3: CAWSVQGTLVYTF
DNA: TGTGCCTGGAGTGTACAAGGGACCCTAGTCTACACCTTC

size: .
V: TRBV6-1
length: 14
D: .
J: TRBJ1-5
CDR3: CASSETDRNQPQHF
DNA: TGTGCCAGCAGTGAAACAGACCGCAATCAGCCCCAGCATTTT

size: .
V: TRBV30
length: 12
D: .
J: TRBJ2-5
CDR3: CAWTGNEETQYF
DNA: TGTGCCTGGACAGGGAATGAAGAGACCCAGTACTTC

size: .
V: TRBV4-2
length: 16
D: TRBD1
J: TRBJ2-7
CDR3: CASSQRSGQGPYEQYF
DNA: TGTGCCAGCAGCCAAAGATCGGGACAGGGTCCCTACGAGCAGTACTTC

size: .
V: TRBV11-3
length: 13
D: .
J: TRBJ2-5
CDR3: CASSGKSPETQYF
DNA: TGTGCCAGCAGCGGCAAATCCCCAGAGACCCAGTACTTC

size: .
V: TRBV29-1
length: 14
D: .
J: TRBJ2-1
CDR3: CSVEGRSSYNEQFF
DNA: TGCAGCGTTGAGGGACGGAGCTCCTACAATGAGCAGTTCTTC

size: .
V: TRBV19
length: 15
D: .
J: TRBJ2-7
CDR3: CASSGGAATTYEQYF
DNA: TGTGCCAGTAGTGGAGGAGCCGCGACTACCTACGAGCAGTACTTC

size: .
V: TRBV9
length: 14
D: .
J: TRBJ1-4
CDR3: CASSVGPSNEKLFF
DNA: TGTGCCAGCAGCGTAGGACCGTCTAATGAAAAACTGTTTTTT

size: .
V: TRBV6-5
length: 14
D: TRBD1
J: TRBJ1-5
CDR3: CASRTGDSNQPQHF
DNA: TGTGCCAGCAGGACAGGGGATAGCAATCAGCCCCAGCATTTT

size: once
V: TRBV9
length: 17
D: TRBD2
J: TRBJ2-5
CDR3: CASSVGDVSGGQETQYF
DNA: TGTGCCAGCAGCGTAGGGGATGTTAGCGGGGGGCAAGAGACCCAGTACTTC

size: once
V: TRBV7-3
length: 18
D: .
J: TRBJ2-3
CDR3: CASSSRGGLGEGTDTQYF
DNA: TGTGCCAGCAGCTCACGGGGCGGGTTAGGGGAGGGCACAGATACGCAGTATTTT

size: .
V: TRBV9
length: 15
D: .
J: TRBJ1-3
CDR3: CASSVAAMSGNTIYF
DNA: TGTGCCAGCAGCGTAGCGGCGATGTCTGGAAACACCATATATTTT

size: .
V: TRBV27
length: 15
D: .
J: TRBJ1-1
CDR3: CASSLLPGMNTEAFF
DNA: TGTGCCAGCAGTTTATTGCCAGGGATGAACACTGAAGCTTTCTTT

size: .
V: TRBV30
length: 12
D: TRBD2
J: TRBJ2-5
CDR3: CAWTGGGGTQYF
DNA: TGTGCCTGGACAGGCGGGGGGGGGACCCAGTACTTC

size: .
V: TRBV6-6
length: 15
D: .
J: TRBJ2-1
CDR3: CASSLRSMWDNEQFF
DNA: TGTGCCAGCAGCCTCCGGTCGATGTGGGACAATGAGCAGTTCTTC

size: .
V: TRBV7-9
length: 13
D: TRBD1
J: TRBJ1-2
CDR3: CASSPGQGTGYTF
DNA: TGTGCCAGCAGTCCGGGACAGGGAACGGGTTACACCTTC

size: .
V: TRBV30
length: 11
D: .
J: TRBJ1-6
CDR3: CAWSVGGPLHF
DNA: TGTGCCTGGAGTGTAGGGGGTCCCCTCCACTTT

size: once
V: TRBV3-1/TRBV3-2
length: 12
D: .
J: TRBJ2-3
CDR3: CASSQESRTQYF
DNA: TGTGCCAGCAGCCAAGAGAGTCGTACGCAGTATTTT

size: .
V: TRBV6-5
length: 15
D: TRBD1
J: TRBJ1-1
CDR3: CASSYPGQGYTEAFF
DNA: TGTGCCAGCAGTTATCCGGGACAGGGCTACACTGAAGCTTTCTTT

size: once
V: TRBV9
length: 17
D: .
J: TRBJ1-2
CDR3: CASSLGTGTSYLNGYTF
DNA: TGTGCCAGCAGTCTCGGGACCGGGACCTCCTACTTAAATGGCTACACCTTC

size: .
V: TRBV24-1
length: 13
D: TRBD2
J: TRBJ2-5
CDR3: CATRGAGQETQYF
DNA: TGTGCCACCAGGGGAGCGGGGCAAGAGACCCAGTACTTC

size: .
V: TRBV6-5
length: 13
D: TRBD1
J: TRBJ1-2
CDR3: CASRGDRAYGYTF
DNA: TGTGCCAGCAGGGGGGACAGGGCCTATGGCTACACCTTC

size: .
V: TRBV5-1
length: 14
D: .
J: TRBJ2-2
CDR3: CASSEGANTGELFF
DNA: TGCGCCAGCAGCGAGGGCGCCAACACCGGGGAGCTGTTTTTT

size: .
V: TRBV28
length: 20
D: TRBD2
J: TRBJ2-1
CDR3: CASSRWGLANFWEPVDEQFF
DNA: TGTGCCAGCAGTCGATGGGGACTAGCGAATTTTTGGGAACCGGTAGATGAGCAGTTCTTC

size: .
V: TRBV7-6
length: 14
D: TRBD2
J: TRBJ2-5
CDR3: CASSLGSGEETQYF
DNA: TGTGCCAGCAGCTTAGGGAGCGGGGAAGAGACCCAGTACTTC

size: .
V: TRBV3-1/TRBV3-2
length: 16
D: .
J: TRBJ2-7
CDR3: CASSPWGVGLSYEQYF
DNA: TGTGCCAGCAGCCCCTGGGGGGTAGGGCTCTCCTACGAGCAGTACTTC

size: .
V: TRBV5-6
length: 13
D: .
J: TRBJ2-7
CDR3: CASSLPSPYEQYF
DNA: TGTGCCAGCAGCCTACCTTCGCCCTACGAGCAGTACTTC

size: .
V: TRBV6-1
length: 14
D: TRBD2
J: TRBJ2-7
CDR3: CASSEEAGAGEQYF
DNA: TGTGCCAGCAGTGAAGAAGCGGGAGCGGGTGAGCAGTACTTC

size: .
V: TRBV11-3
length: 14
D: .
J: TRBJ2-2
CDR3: CASSLGQATGELFF
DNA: TGTGCCAGCAGCTTAGGGCAAGCCACCGGGGAGCTGTTTTTT

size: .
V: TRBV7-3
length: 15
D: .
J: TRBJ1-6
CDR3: CASSLGTGTNSPLHF
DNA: TGTGCCAGCAGCTTAGGGACTGGGACCAATTCACCCCTCCACTTT

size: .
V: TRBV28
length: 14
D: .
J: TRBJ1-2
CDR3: CASSAGDPTYDDTF
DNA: TGTGCCAGCAGTGCCGGGGACCCGACGTATGATGACACCTTC

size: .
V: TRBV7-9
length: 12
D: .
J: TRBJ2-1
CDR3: CASSFPYNEQFF
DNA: TGTGCCAGCAGCTTCCCCTACAATGAGCAGTTCTTC

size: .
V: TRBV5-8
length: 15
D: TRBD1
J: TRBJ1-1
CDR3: CASSLGQGINTEAFF
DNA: TGTGCCAGCAGCTTGGGACAGGGGATTAACACTGAAGCTTTCTTT

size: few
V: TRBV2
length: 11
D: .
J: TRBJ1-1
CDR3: CASTQQVEAFF
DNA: TGTGCCAGCACCCAACAGGTGGAAGCTTTCTTT